What follows is one TCR beta chain and its context. Its antigen is not known. In the same sample, other DNA sequences code for this CDR3. The sample belongs to a study of shared clonotypes between healthy human individuals. Overall study results and limits: Shared clonotypes: approximately 5.3% naive CD4, around 3.5% naive CD8, 2.3% memory CD4, 0.35% to 0.5% memory CD8. Generation probabilities were higher for clonotypes shared across all four sorted-subset donors than for unshared ones. The donor pool, a small one, limited the genetic and exposure-history diversity represented.

The protocol was immunoSEQ multiplex PCR, while the TCRdb copy is restricted to in-frame clones and leaves out a portion. The sample holds some 1 million clones, 60% to 80% seen once. The germline V gene has CDR1 SGHRS and CDR2 YFSETQ. V lost 4 bases to trimming and J lost 3 bases, with 10 bases between them. There are 14 residues in the CDR3. Sequenced input: memory CD4+ T cells sorted from blood. Subset defined: CD45RA-negative fraction. The receptor was derived from a man aged 18-30 years in good health. V usage is TRBV5-1 and J usage is TRBJ1-4; D might be TRBD1 (5 bases). The CDR3 region has the DNA TGCGCCAGCAGCCCCGGAGGGGCTAATGAAAAACTGTTTTTT. It specifies CASSPGGANEKLFF. The whole variable domain, remainder taken from reference TRBV5-1 and TRBJ1-4, is KAGVTQTPRYLIKTRGQQVTLSCSPISGHRSVSWYQQTPGQGLQFLFEYFSETQRNKGNFPGRFSGRQFSNSRSEMNVSTLELGDSALYLCASSPGGANEKLFFGSGTQLSVL.